These T cell receptor beta chains were read from a single sample in a study of OX40 agonist ivuxolimab in advanced cancers. The method was immunoSEQ multiplex PCR; TCRdb's version includes in-frame clones alone and lacks a portion of them. The sample lists roughly 48,000 clones, about 85% seen once, with about 10% in the top ten. The sequencing used CD4+ or CD8+ T cells sorted from blood, collected in a trial of the OX40 agonist ivuxolimab. The source of these receptors is an adult with an advanced solid tumor such as melanoma, head and neck, liver or kidney cancer. The CDR3 runs from the conserved cysteine through the conserved F or W. A D gene is named only where the DNA matches it firmly. Size is stated for part of the rows, as once, few or many counts, or as a class when the clone is expanded.

D gene: TRBD2
clone size: -
J gene: TRBJ2-2
V gene: TRBV7-2
CDR3 protein: CASSFASLAAGELFF
CDR3 DNA: TGTGCCAGCAGCTTCGCCTCACTAGCGGCCGGGGAGCTGTTTTTT

D gene: -
clone size: -
J gene: TRBJ2-5
V gene: TRBV28
CDR3 protein: CASSSGTFQETQYF
CDR3 DNA: TGTGCCAGCAGTTCCGGGACTTTTCAAGAGACCCAGTACTTC

D gene: -
clone size: -
J gene: TRBJ2-1
V gene: TRBV10-3
CDR3 protein: CAISLEGQRNEQFF
CDR3 DNA: TGTGCCATCAGCCTGGAGGGACAGCGGAATGAGCAGTTCTTC

D gene: -
clone size: -
J gene: TRBJ1-1
V gene: TRBV6-1
CDR3 protein: CASSDPPRNTEAFF
CDR3 DNA: TGTGCCAGCAGTGACCCACCCAGGAACACTGAAGCTTTCTTT

D gene: -
clone size: -
J gene: TRBJ2-1
V gene: TRBV6-4
CDR3 protein: CASSVELGSYNEQFF
CDR3 DNA: TGTGCCAGCAGTGTGGAGTTAGGATCCTACAATGAGCAGTTCTTC

D gene: -
clone size: -
J gene: TRBJ1-1
V gene: TRBV5-1
CDR3 protein: CASSLVTVNTEAFF
CDR3 DNA: TGCGCCAGCAGCTTGGTGACAGTGAACACTGAAGCTTTCTTT

D gene: -
clone size: -
J gene: TRBJ2-7
V gene: TRBV25-1
CDR3 protein: CASSPSGGSYEQYF
CDR3 DNA: TGTGCCAGCAGTCCCTCCGGCGGCTCCTACGAGCAGTACTTC

D gene: TRBD2
clone size: -
J gene: TRBJ2-1
V gene: TRBV6-1
CDR3 protein: CASSEREGYNEQFF
CDR3 DNA: TGTGCCAGCAGTGAGCGGGAGGGGTACAATGAGCAGTTCTTC

D gene: -
clone size: -
J gene: TRBJ1-1
V gene: TRBV6-6
CDR3 protein: CASSYAGDTEAFF
CDR3 DNA: TGTGCCAGCAGTTACGCTGGGGACACTGAAGCTTTCTTT

D gene: TRBD2
clone size: -
J gene: TRBJ2-3
V gene: TRBV5-4
CDR3 protein: CASSLGLAGEADTQYF
CDR3 DNA: TGTGCCAGCAGCTTGGGACTAGCGGGGGAGGCAGATACGCAGTATTTT

D gene: -
clone size: once
J gene: TRBJ2-1
V gene: TRBV19
CDR3 protein: CASSMGQAYNEQFF
CDR3 DNA: TGTGCCAGTAGTATGGGTCAGGCTTACAATGAGCAGTTCTTC

D gene: TRBD1
clone size: -
J gene: TRBJ1-5
V gene: TRBV7-3
CDR3 protein: CASSLIPGQVNQPQHF
CDR3 DNA: TGTGCCAGCAGCTTAATCCCGGGACAGGTTAATCAGCCCCAGCATTTT

D gene: TRBD2
clone size: once
J gene: TRBJ2-1
V gene: TRBV18
CDR3 protein: CASSSGTSGMSEQFF
CDR3 DNA: TGTGCCAGCTCCTCCGGGACTAGCGGGATGAGTGAGCAGTTCTTC

D gene: -
clone size: -
J gene: TRBJ2-5
V gene: TRBV6-5
CDR3 protein: CASGESSPGETQYF
CDR3 DNA: TGTGCCAGCGGAGAGTCTTCCCCGGGGGAGACCCAGTACTTC

D gene: TRBD1
clone size: -
J gene: TRBJ1-1
V gene: TRBV4-1
CDR3 protein: CASSQGQGALGDTEAFF
CDR3 DNA: TGCGCCAGCAGCCAGGGACAGGGGGCGCTTGGGGATACTGAAGCTTTCTTT

D gene: TRBD1
clone size: -
J gene: TRBJ2-1
V gene: TRBV5-1
CDR3 protein: CASEGAGRGNEQFF
CDR3 DNA: TGCGCCAGCGAGGGGGCAGGGCGCGGCAATGAGCAGTTCTTC

D gene: TRBD1
clone size: -
J gene: TRBJ1-5
V gene: TRBV2
CDR3 protein: CASSETGRSNQPQHF
CDR3 DNA: TGTGCCAGCAGTGAGACAGGGCGTAGCAATCAGCCCCAGCATTTT

D gene: -
clone size: -
J gene: TRBJ1-1
V gene: TRBV6-5
CDR3 protein: CASSYSGGPPEAFF
CDR3 DNA: TGTGCCAGCAGTTACTCGGGGGGGCCCCCTGAAGCTTTCTTT

D gene: -
clone size: -
J gene: TRBJ1-2
V gene: TRBV6-1
CDR3 protein: CASSEGATINYGYTF
CDR3 DNA: TGTGCCAGCAGTGAAGGGGCGACAATAAACTATGGCTACACCTTC

D gene: -
clone size: once
J gene: TRBJ2-3
V gene: TRBV5-1
CDR3 protein: CASSAEARSPTDTQYF
CDR3 DNA: TGCGCCAGCAGCGCCGAGGCTAGGTCCCCCACAGATACGCAGTATTTT

D gene: TRBD1
clone size: -
J gene: TRBJ1-2
V gene: TRBV11-2
CDR3 protein: CASKLTGGYGYTF
CDR3 DNA: TGTGCCAGCAAGTTGACAGGGGGCTATGGCTACACCTTC

D gene: -
clone size: -
J gene: TRBJ2-7
V gene: TRBV2
CDR3 protein: CASSQADYEQYF
CDR3 DNA: TGTGCCAGCAGTCAGGCAGACTACGAGCAGTACTTC

D gene: TRBD2
clone size: -
J gene: TRBJ2-3
V gene: TRBV6-4
CDR3 protein: CASSDSTSGSTDTQYF
CDR3 DNA: TGTGCCAGCAGTGACTCGACTAGCGGGAGCACAGATACGCAGTATTTT

D gene: -
clone size: -
J gene: TRBJ1-1
V gene: TRBV11-2
CDR3 protein: CASSWGGGDTEAFF
CDR3 DNA: TGTGCCAGCAGCTGGGGGGGAGGGGACACTGAAGCTTTCTTT

D gene: -
clone size: -
J gene: TRBJ2-3
V gene: TRBV6-5
CDR3 protein: CASSYRAGGTDTQYF
CDR3 DNA: TGTGCCAGCAGTTATAGGGCAGGGGGCACAGATACGCAGTATTTT

D gene: TRBD1
clone size: -
J gene: TRBJ1-2
V gene: TRBV29-1
CDR3 protein: CSIQTGVNYGYTF
CDR3 DNA: TGCAGCATTCAGACAGGGGTTAACTATGGCTACACCTTC

D gene: TRBD1
clone size: -
J gene: TRBJ2-7
V gene: TRBV30
CDR3 protein: CAWGRGGGQGTYEQYF
CDR3 DNA: TGTGCCTGGGGCCGAGGAGGAGGACAGGGAACCTACGAGCAGTACTTC

D gene: TRBD1
clone size: -
J gene: TRBJ1-1
V gene: TRBV6-5
CDR3 protein: CASRKTQGTEAFF
CDR3 DNA: TGTGCCAGCAGAAAAACACAGGGGACTGAAGCTTTCTTT

D gene: TRBD2
clone size: -
J gene: TRBJ2-5
V gene: TRBV6-6
CDR3 protein: CASSYGGLAGAKTQYF
CDR3 DNA: TGTGCCAGCAGTTACGGGGGACTAGCGGGAGCAAAGACCCAGTACTTC

D gene: TRBD1
clone size: once
J gene: TRBJ2-7
V gene: TRBV18
CDR3 protein: CASSPGTAREQYF
CDR3 DNA: TGTGCCAGCTCACCTGGGACAGCCCGCGAGCAGTACTTC

D gene: TRBD2
clone size: -
J gene: TRBJ2-1
V gene: TRBV5-6
CDR3 protein: CASMRAGVGNEQFF
CDR3 DNA: TGTGCCAGCATGAGGGCGGGAGTGGGAAATGAGCAGTTCTTC

D gene: -
clone size: -
J gene: TRBJ2-2
V gene: TRBV7-7
CDR3 protein: CASSPARTGELFF
CDR3 DNA: TGTGCTAGCAGCCCTGCTAGGACCGGGGAGCTGTTTTTT

D gene: -
clone size: -
J gene: TRBJ2-1
V gene: TRBV2
CDR3 protein: CAGAQGGRAYNEQFF
CDR3 DNA: TGTGCCGGGGCCCAAGGCGGGCGTGCCTACAATGAGCAGTTCTTC

D gene: TRBD2
clone size: once
J gene: TRBJ2-3
V gene: TRBV5-1
CDR3 protein: CASSLTGTRSDTQYF
CDR3 DNA: TGCGCCAGCAGCTTGACCGGGACTAGGTCTGATACGCAGTATTTT

D gene: TRBD1
clone size: -
J gene: TRBJ2-1
V gene: TRBV18
CDR3 protein: CASSRGQGNEQFF
CDR3 DNA: TGTGCCAGCTCGCGAGGACAGGGAAATGAGCAGTTCTTC

D gene: -
clone size: -
J gene: TRBJ1-3
V gene: TRBV15
CDR3 protein: CATSRETGTLSGNTIYF
CDR3 DNA: TGTGCCACCAGCAGGGAAACAGGGACCCTCTCTGGAAACACCATATATTTT

D gene: TRBD2
clone size: -
J gene: TRBJ2-5
V gene: TRBV19
CDR3 protein: CASSVGTSGFYQETQYF
CDR3 DNA: TGTGCCAGTAGTGTCGGGACTAGCGGGTTTTACCAAGAGACCCAGTACTTC

D gene: -
clone size: once
J gene: TRBJ1-5
V gene: TRBV28
CDR3 protein: CSTGRTVNQPQHF
CDR3 DNA: TGTTCCACGGGCCGGACGGTCAATCAGCCCCAGCATTTT

D gene: -
clone size: -
J gene: TRBJ2-1
V gene: TRBV30
CDR3 protein: CAWSPNARLGNEQFF
CDR3 DNA: TGTGCCTGGAGCCCTAATGCTCGCCTAGGCAATGAGCAGTTCTTC

D gene: -
clone size: -
J gene: TRBJ1-4
V gene: TRBV5-1
CDR3 protein: CASSLLLNEKLFF
CDR3 DNA: TGCGCCAGCAGCTTGCTTCTTAATGAAAAACTGTTTTTT

D gene: -
clone size: -
J gene: TRBJ1-1
V gene: TRBV5-1
CDR3 protein: CASAQGSGTEAFF
CDR3 DNA: TGCGCCAGCGCCCAGGGATCGGGCACTGAAGCTTTCTTT